This T cell receptor (beta chain) was found in a study of T cell repertoires in cytomegalovirus infection. The overall study: Public TCR beta signatures marked donors with CMV infection and the matching HLA.

The V gene's germline CDR1 is SNHLY and CDR2 FYNNEI. This CDR3 has 14 residues. V gave up 8 bases and J gave up 6 bases; unmatched junction bases: 7. A word on this clonotype: What it binds is not known.

TCRdb redid the calling of the reads with MiXCR, one entry per CDR3 protein. The data contain under 130,000 distinct CDR3 sequences, over 40% of them singletons. The origin of this receptor is a human donor in good health (CMV status not recorded). Some clones in this sample may be carry-over from other donors' samples. V is TRBV2 and J is TRBJ2-1, with 10 bases identical to TRBD1. Sequencing used CD8+ T cells from cultured PBMCs, obtained from culture after CMV antigen stimulation. This chain's CDR3 is CASVDRGLSNEQFF. Here the CDR3 DNA reads TGTGCCAGCGTTGACAGGGGGCTTTCCAATGAGCAGTTCTTC.